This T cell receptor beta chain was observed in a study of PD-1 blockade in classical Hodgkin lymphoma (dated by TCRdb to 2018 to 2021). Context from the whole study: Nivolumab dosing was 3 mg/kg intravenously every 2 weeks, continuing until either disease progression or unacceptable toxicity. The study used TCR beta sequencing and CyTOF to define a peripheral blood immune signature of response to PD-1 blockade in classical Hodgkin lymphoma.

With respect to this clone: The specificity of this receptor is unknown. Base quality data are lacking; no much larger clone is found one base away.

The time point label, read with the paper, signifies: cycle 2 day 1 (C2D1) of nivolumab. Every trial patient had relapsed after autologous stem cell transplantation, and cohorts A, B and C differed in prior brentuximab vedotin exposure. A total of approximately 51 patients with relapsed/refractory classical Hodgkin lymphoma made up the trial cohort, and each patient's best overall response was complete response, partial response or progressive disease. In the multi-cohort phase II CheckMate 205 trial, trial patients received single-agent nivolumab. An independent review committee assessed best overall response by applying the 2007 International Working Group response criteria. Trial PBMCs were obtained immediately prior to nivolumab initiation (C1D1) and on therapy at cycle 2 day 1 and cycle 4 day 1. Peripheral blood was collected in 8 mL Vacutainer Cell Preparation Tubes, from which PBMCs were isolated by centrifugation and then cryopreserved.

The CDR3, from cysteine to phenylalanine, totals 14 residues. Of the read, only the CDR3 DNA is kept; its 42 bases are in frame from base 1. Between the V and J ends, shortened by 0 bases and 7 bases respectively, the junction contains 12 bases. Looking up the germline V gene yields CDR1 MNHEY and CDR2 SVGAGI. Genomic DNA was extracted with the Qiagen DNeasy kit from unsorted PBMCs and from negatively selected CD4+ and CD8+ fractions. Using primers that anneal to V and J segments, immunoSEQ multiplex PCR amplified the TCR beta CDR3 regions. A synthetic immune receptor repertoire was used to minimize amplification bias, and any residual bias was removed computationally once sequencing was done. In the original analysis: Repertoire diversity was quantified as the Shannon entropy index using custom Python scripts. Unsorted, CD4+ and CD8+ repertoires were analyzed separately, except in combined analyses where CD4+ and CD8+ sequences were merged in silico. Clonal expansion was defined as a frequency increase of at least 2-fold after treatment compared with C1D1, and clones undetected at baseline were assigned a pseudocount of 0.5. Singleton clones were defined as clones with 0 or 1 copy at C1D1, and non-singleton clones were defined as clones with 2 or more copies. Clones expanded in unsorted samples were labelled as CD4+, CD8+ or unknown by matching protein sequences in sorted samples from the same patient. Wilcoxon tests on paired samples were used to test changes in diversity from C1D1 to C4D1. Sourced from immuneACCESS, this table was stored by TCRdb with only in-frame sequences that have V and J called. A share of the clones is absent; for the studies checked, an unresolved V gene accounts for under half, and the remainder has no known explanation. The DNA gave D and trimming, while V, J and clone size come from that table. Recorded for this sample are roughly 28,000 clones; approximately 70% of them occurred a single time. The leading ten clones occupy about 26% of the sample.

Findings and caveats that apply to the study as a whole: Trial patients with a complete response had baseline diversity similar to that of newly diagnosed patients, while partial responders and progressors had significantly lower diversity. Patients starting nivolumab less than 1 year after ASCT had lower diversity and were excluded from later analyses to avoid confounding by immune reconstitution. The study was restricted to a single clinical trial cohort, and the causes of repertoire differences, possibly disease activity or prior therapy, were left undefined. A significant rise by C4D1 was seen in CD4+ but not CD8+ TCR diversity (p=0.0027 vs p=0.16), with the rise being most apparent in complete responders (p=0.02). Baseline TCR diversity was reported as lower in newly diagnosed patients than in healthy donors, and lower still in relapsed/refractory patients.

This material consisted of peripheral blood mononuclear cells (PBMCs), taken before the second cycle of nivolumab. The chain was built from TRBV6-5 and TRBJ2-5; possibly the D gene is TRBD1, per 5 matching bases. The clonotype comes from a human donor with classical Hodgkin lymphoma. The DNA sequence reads TGTGCCAGCAGTTACTCGCAGGTGCAGGGGACCCAGTACTTC. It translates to CASSYSQVQGTQYF.